This T cell receptor beta chain was recovered during a study of T cell repertoires in cytomegalovirus infection. Study as a whole: Recently identified HLA-C-restricted CMV epitopes and well-studied HLA-B-restricted CMV epitopes were used by the study. In public TCR beta signatures, there were indications of both CMV infection and matching HLA type.

Findings and caveats of the study: Summed frequency of public TCR beta families distinguished CMV carriers with the relevant HLA.

TCRdb re-analysed the reads in MiXCR, keeping a single row per CDR3 protein. There are about 570,000 distinct CDR3 sequences in the sample; around two fifths occur only once, and about half lies in the top ten. The V end lost 5 bases, the J end lost 2 bases, and 14 bases lay between the germline ends. The CDR3 runs to 15 residues. This clonotype was counted a few times. Its antigen remains unknown. This sequence joins TRBV12-3 or TRBV12-4 and TRBJ2-3; a possible D gene is TRBD2 (6 bases). The sequencing used cultured PBMCs, collected from culture after CMV antigen stimulation. This receptor was obtained from a human donor in good health (CMV status not recorded). Some clones in this sample may be carry-over from other donors' samples. CDR3 nucleotides: TGTGCCAGCAGTGCACGGGGGTGGGACACAGATACGCAGTATTTT. This translates into CASSARGWDTDTQYF.